The source of this T cell receptor beta chain is a study of CD8 T cells in Susac syndrome. Reverse transcription of roughly 0.5 to 1 ug RNA was carried out with random hexamers. TCRdb recomputed calls from the immunoSEQ multiplex PCR reads with MiXCR, one row per CDR3 protein. The sample lists about 210,000 distinct CDR3 sequences, over 90% seen once, with approximately 0.15% in the top ten. Unmatched junction bases numbered 5, after V lost 1 base and J lost 4 bases. CDR1 is DFQATT, CDR2 SNEGSKA, per germline (reference sequence). This CDR3 region has 15 residues. The receptor was derived from a human donor with Susac syndrome. V gene TRBV20-1 combines with J gene TRBJ2-1; 9 nucleotides agree with TRBD2. The sample was CD4+ T cells from PBMCs. The CDR3 loop is CSARAGAGGYNEQFF. In DNA, the CDR3 is TGCAGTGCTAGAGCAGGAGCGGGGGGTTACAATGAGCAGTTCTTC.